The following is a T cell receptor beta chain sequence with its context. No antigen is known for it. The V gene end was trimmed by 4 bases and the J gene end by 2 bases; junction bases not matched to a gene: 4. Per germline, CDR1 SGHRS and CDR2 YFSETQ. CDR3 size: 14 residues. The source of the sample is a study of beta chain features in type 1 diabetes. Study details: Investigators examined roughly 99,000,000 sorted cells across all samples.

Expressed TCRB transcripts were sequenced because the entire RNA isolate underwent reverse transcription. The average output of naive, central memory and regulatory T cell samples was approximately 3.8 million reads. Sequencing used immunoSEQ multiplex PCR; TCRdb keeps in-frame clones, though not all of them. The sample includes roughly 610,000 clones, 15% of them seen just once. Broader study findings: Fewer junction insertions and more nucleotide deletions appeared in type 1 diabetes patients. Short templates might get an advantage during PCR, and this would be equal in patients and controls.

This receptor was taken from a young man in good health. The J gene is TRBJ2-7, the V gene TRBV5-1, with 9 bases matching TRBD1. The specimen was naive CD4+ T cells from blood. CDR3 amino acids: CASSVGTGPYEQYF. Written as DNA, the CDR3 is TGCGCCAGCAGCGTCGGGACAGGGCCCTACGAGCAGTACTTC.